These 10 T cell receptor beta chains came from one sample sequenced in a study of OX40 agonist ivuxolimab in advanced cancers. The protocol was immunoSEQ multiplex PCR, while the TCRdb copy is restricted to in-frame clones and leaves out a portion. The repertoire includes around 60,000 clones, about 86% of them detected once, and around 0.99% sits in the top ten. The source was CD4+ or CD8+ T cells sorted from blood, collected in a trial of the OX40 agonist ivuxolimab. Receptors originate from an adult with an advanced solid tumor such as melanoma, head and neck, liver or kidney cancer.

This sequence joins TRBV19 and TRBJ2-7, with D uncertain. The germline V gene encodes CDR1 LNHDA and CDR2 SQIVND (reference sequence). The CDR3 runs to 13 residues. Trimming left V 6 bases short and J 5 bases short, with 14 bases between. The chain's CDR3 is CASRATGVHEQYF. The CDR3, as DNA: TGTGCCAGTAGGGCTACGGGCGTACACGAGCAGTACTTC.

This clone was observed a few times. The chain carries TRBV5-1 and TRBJ1-6; D remains ambiguous. CDR1 is SGHRS, CDR2 YFSETQ, per germline. The CDR3 contains 13 residues. Trimming left V 0 bases short and J 8 bases short, with 6 bases between. The CDR3 sequence is CASSLERDSPLHF. The CDR3 bases are TGCGCCAGCAGCTTGGAGAGAGATTCACCCCTCCACTTT.

This clone was picked up a small number of times. The V and J genes are TRBV27 and TRBJ2-5, with D possibly matching TRBD1 (6 bases). Per the germline V gene, CDR1 is MNHEY and CDR2 is SMNVEV (reference sequence). Between the trimmed V and J ends, which lost 2 bases and 5 bases, there was a span of 9 bases. The CDR3 sequence is 13 residues long. The CDR3 sequence: CASSLAGVETQYF. In DNA, the CDR3 is TGTGCCAGCAGTTTAGCAGGGGTGGAGACCCAGTACTTC.

The chain couples TRBV5-1 to TRBJ1-2, with D possibly TRBD1 on 6 matching bases. The CDR3 covers 14 residues. V dropped 6 bases and J dropped 4 bases, with 16 bases sitting between them. The germline V gene has CDR1 SGHRS and CDR2 YFSETQ. CDR3 coding DNA: TGCGCCAGCACCCGGGACACAGTAGCCTATGGCTACACCTTC. Protein sequence: CASTRDTVAYGYTF.

The J gene is TRBJ1-6, the V gene TRBV9; 7 bases agree with TRBD1. The CDR3 is made up of 14 amino acids. CDR1 and CDR2 from the germline V gene are SGDLS and YYNGEE. Trimming at V came to 4 bases and at J to 7 bases, leaving 5 bases not matched to a gene. CDR3 coding DNA: TGTGCCAGCAGCCATACAGGGGCAAATTCACCCCTCCACTTT. The encoded protein is CASSHTGANSPLHF.

The V call is TRBV10-1, the J call TRBJ2-2; tentatively, D is TRBD1 (6 bases). The length of the CDR3 is 12 residues. Germline V gene data show CDR1 as WNHNN and CDR2 as SYGVQD (reference sequence). V was pared by 6 bases and J by 5 bases, with 7 bases between. The CDR3 sequence: CASRGATGELFF. The DNA for the CDR3 is TGCGCCAGCAGGGGGGCGACCGGGGAGCTGTTTTTT.

The V and J genes are TRBV4-1 and TRBJ2-3; no reliable D call. V lost 2 bases and J 0 bases, leaving 9 bases between the germline ends. CDR3 size: 15 residues. Germline loops: CDR1 MGHRA, CDR2 YSYEKL. The CDR3 nucleotides are TGCGCCAGCAGCCAATGGCACAGTAGCACAGATACGCAGTATTTT. Its protein product is CASSQWHSSTDTQYF.

This chain joins TRBV18 and TRBJ1-1; D not resolved. Looked up from germline, CDR1 is KGHSH and CDR2 is LQKENI. The CDR3 contains 15 residues. The V and J ends lost 3 bases and 1 base respectively, with 12 bases between them. The CDR3 DNA reads as TGTGCCAGCTCACCTCGTGGAGCGGGGAACACTGAAGCTTTCTTT. Translating gives CASSPRGAGNTEAFF.

The DNA of the CDR3 is TGTGCCAGCAGTGAATGGGCTGTCGGGGTCTACAATGAGCAGTTCTTC. Its translation is CASSEWAVGVYNEQFF. This rearrangement joins TRBV6-1 to TRBJ2-1; perhaps TRBD2 as D (5 bases). The CDR3 is 16 amino acids. Trimming removed 2 bases from V and 3 bases from J, with 14 bases in between. In germline, CDR1 is MNHNS, CDR2 SASEGT.

This rearrangement joins TRBV6-6 to TRBJ1-1, with TRBD1 matching 7 bases. J was trimmed by 5 bases and V by 6 bases; bases with no gene match: 12. Germline values: CDR1 MNHNY, CDR2 SVGAGI (reference sequence). The CDR3 runs 15 residues. The CDR3 DNA reads as TGTGCCAGCAGCCCCGCCCGACAGGGATCGACTGAAGCTTTCTTT. As protein: CASSPARQGSTEAFF.